The clone carrying this TCR beta chain was seen a single time. Its specificity is unknown. The CDR3 consists of 13 residues. V gave up 6 bases and J gave up 4 bases, with 12 bases separating them. Sequencing was preceded by expansion of antigen-specific CD4+ T cells with viral peptide pools in the ViraFEST assay. After less than twelve days in culture, the CD4+ T cells were isolated. Vaccine administered to participants consisted of two doses of either BNT162b2 or mRNA-1273. Half the medium was swapped for IL-2 medium on days 3 and 7. The data derive from a study of vaccination effects on CD4 cells after COVID-19. In the study overall: The median interval between the second dose and post-vaccine sampling was 72 days. Findings and caveats of the study: Only a few convalescent patients and no early post-infection timepoints featured in the study. The study found marked clonal contraction of infection- and vaccine-induced clones late after vaccination.

This table comes from immunoSEQ multiplex PCR, and its TCRdb copy is limited to in-frame clones, with some not included. The sample lists roughly 71,000 clones, 76% occurring once. The chain couples TRBV12-3 or TRBV12-4 to TRBJ1-2; no firm D call. This receptor was obtained from a human donor who received a COVID-19 vaccine. The sequencing here drew on CD4+ T cells from PBMCs cultured with HCoV-OC43 spike peptides, taken after COVID-19 vaccination. The subset here: HCoV-OC43 spike overlapping peptide pool stimulation. The CDR3 sequence: CASSPEISYGYTF. CDR3 nucleotide sequence: TGTGCCAGCAGCCCTGAGATATCCTATGGCTACACCTTC.